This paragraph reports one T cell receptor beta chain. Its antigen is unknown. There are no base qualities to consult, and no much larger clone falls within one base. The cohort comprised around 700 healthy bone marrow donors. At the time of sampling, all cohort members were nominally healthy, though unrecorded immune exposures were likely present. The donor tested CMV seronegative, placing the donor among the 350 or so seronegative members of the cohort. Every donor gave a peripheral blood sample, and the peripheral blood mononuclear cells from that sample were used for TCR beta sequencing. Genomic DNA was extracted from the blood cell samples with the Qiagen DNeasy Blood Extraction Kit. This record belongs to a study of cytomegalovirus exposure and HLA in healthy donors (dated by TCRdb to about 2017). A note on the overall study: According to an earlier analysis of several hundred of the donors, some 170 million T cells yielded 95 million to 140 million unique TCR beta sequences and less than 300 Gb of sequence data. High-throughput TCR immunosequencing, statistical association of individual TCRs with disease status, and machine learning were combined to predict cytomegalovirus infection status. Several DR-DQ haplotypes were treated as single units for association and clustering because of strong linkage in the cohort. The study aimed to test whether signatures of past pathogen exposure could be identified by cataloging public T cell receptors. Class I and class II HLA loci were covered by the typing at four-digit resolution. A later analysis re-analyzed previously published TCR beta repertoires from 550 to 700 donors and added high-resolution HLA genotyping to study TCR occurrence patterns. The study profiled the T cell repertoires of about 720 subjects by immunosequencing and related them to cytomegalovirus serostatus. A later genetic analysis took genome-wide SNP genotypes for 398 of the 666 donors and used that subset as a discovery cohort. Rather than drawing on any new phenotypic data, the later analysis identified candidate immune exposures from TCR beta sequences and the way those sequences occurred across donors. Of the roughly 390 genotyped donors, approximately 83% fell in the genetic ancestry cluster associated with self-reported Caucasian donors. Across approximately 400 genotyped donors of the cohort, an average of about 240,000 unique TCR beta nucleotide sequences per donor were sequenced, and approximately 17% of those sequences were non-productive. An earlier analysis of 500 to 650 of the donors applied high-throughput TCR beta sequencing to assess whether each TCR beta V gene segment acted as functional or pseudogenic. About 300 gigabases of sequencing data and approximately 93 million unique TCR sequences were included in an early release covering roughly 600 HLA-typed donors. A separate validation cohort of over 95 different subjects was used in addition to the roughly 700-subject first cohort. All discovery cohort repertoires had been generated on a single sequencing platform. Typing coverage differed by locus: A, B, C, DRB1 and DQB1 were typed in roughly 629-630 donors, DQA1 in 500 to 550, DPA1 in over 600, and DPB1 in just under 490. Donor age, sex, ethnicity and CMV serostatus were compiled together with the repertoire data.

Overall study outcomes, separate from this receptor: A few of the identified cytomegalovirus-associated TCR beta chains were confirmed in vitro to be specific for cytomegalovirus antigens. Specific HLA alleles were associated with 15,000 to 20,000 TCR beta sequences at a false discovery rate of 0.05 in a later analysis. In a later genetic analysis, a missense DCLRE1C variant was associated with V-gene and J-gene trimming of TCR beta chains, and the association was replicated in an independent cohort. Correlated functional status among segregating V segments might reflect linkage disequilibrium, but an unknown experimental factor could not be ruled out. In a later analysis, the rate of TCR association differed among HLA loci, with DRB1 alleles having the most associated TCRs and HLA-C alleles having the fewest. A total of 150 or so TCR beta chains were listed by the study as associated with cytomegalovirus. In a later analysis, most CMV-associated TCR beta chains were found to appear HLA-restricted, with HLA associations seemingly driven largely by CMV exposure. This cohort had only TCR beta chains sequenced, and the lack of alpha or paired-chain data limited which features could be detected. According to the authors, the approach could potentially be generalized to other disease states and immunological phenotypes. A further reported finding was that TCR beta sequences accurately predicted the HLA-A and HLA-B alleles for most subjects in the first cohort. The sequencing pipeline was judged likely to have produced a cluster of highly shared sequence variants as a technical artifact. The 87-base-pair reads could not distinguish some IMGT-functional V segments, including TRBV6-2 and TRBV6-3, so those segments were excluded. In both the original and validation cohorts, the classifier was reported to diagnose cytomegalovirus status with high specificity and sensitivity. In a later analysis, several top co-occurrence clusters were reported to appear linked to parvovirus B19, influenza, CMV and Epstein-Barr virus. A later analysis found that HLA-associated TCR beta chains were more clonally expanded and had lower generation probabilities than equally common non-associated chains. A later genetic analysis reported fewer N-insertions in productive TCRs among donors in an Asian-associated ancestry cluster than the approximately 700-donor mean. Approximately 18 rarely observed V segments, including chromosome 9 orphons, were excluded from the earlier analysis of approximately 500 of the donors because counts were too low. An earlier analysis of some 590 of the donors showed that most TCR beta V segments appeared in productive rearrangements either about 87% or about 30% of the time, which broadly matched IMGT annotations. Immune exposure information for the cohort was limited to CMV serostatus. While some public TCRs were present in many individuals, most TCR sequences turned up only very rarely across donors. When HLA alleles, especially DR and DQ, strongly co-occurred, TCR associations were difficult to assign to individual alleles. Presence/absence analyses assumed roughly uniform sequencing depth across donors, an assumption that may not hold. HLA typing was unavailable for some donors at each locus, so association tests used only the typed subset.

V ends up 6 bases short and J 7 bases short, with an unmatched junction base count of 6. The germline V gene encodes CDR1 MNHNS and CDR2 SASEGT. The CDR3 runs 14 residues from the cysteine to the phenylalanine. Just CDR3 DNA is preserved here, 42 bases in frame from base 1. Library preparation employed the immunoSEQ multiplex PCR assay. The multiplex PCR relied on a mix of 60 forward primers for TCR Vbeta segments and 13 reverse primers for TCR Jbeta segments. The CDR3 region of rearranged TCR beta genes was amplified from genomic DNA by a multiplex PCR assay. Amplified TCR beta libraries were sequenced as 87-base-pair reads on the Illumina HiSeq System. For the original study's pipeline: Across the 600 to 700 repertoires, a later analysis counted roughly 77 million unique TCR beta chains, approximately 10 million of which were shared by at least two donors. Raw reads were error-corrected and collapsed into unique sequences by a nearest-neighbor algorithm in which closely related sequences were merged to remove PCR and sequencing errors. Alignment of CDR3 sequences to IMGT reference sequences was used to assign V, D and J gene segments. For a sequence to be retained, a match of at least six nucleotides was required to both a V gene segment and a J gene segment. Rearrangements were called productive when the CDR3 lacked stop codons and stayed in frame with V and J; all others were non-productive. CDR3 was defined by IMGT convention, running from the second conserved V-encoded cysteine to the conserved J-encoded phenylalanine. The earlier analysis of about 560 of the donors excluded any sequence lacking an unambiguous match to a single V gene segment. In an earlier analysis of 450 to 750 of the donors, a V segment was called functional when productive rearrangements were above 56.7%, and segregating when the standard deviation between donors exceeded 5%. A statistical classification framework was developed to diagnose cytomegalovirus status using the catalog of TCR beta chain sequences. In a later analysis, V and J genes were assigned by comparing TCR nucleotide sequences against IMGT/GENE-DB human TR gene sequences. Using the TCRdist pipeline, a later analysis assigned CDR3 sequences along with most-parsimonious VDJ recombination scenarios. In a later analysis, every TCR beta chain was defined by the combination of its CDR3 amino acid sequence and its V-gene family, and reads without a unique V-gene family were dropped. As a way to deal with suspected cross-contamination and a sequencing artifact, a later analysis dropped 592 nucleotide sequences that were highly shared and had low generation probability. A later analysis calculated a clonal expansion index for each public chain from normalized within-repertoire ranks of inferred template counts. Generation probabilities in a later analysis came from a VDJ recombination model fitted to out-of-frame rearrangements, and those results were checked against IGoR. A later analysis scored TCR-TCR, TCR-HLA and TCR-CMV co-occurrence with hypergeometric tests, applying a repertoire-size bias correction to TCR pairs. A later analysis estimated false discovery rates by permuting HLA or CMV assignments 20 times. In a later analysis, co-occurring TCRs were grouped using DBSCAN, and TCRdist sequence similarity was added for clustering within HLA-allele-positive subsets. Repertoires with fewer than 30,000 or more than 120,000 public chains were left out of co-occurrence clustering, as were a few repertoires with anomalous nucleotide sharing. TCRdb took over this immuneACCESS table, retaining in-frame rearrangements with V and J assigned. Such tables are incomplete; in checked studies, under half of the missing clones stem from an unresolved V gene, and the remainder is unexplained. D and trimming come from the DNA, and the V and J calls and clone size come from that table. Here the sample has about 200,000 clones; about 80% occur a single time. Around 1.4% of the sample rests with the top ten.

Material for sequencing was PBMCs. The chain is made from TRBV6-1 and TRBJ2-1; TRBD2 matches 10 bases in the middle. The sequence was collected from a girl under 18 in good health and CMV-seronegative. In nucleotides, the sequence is TGTGCCAGCAGAACTAGCGGGGTCGGTAATGAGCAGTTCTTC. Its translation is CASRTSGVGNEQFF.